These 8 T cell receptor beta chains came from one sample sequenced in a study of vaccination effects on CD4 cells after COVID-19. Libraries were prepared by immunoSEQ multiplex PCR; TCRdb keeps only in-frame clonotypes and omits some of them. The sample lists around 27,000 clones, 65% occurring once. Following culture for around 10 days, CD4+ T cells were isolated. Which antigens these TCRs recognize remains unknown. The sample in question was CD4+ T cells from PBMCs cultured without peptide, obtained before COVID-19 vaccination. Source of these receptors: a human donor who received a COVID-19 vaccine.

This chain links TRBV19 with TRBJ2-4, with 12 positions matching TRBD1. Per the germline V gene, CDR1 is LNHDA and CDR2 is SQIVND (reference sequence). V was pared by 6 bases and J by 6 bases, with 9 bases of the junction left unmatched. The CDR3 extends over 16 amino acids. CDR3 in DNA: TGTGCCAGTAGGGGTCCGGGACAGGGGGCTTCAAACATTCAGTACTTC. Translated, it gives CASRGPGQGASNIQYF.

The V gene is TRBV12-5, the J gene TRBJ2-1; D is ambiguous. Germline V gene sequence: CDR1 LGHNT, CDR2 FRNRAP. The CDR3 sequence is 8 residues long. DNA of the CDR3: TGTGTTACAAGTGAGCAGTTCTTC. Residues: CVTSEQFF.

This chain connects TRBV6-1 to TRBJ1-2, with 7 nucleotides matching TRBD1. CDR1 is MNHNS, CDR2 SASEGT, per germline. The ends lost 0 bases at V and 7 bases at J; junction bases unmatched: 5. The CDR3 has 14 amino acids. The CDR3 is CASSEAGGTVGYTF. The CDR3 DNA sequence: TGTGCCAGCAGTGAAGCGGGTGGGACAGTTGGCTACACCTTC.

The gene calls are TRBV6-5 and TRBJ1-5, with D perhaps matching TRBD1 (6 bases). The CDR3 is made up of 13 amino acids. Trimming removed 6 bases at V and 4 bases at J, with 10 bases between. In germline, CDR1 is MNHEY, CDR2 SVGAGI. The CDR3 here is CASSGQNNQPQHF. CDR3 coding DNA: TGTGCCAGCAGCGGACAGAATAATCAGCCCCAGCATTTT.

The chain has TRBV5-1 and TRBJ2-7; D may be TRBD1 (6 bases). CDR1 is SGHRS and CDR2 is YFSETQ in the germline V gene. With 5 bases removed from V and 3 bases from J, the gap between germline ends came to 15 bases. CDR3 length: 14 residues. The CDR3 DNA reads TGCGCCAGCAGTTCACAGGGTAGTGGCTACGAGCAGTACTTC. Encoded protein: CASSSQGSGYEQYF.

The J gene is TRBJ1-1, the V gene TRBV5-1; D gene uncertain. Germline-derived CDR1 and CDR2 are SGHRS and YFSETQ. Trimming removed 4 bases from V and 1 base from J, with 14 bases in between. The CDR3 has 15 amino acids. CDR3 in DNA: TGCGCCAGCAGCGTAAACTCAGTGGGGAACACTGAAGCTTTCTTT. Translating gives CASSVNSVGNTEAFF.

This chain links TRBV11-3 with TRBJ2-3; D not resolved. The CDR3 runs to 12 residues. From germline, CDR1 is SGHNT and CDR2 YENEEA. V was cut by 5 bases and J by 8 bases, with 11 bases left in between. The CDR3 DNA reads TGTGCCAGCAGCCTCACCATGTCTACGCAGTATTTT. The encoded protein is CASSLTMSTQYF.

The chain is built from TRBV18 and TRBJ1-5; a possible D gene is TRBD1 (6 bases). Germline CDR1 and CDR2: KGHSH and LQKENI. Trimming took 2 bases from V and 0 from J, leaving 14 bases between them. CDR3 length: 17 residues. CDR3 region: CASSPVSGTPSNQPQHF. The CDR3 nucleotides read TGTGCCAGCTCACCAGTTTCCGGGACACCTAGCAATCAGCCCCAGCATTTT.